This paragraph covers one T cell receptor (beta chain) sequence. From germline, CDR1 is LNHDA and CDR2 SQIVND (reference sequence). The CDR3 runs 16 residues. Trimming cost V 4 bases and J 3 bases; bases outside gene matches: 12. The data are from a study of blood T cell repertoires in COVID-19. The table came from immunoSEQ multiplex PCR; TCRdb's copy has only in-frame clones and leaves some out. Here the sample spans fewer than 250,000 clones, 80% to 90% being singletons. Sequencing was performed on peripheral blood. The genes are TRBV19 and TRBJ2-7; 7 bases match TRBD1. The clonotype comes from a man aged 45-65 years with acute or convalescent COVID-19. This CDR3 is CASSTIPGQRRYEQYF. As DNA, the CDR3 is TGTGCCAGTAGTACGATTCCGGGACAGAGACGCTACGAGCAGTACTTC.